Below, 29 T cell receptor beta chains from the same sample are listed, as sequenced in a study of shared clonotypes between healthy human individuals. Here immunoSEQ multiplex PCR was the method, and the copy in TCRdb shows in-frame clones only, minus some. The data hold 2 million to 2.5 million clones, with around 93% observed a single time. Source material: naive CD4+ T cells from PBMCs. Subset specified: CD45RA+ positively selected. The receptors derive from a man younger than 35 in good health. Some clones in this sample may be carry-over from other donors' samples.

V gene TRBV6-1 combines with J gene TRBJ2-5; no clear D gene. V was shortened by 6 bases and J by 0 bases, with 5 bases between the two germline ends. The germline V gene encodes CDR1 MNHNS and CDR2 SASEGT. The CDR3 loop spans 12 amino acids. DNA for the CDR3: TGTGCCAGCAGGGGGTACCAAGAGACCCAGTACTTC. This encodes CASRGYQETQYF.

This clone was seen only once. The J gene is TRBJ1-3, the V gene TRBV28; D might be TRBD1 (5 bases). V was cut by 3 bases and J by 4 bases, with 16 bases left in between. The CDR3 length is 16 residues. Germline V gene data show CDR1 as MDHEN and CDR2 as SYDVKM. The CDR3 region is CASSFPPGRAGNTIYF. For the CDR3, the DNA is TGTGCCAGCAGTTTCCCTCCCGGCAGGGCGGGAAACACCATATATTTT.

The V call is TRBV6-5, the J call TRBJ1-4, with 8 bases aligning to TRBD1. The CDR3 contains 13 residues. V shed 2 bases and J 11 bases; nucleotides not matched to a gene: 4. CDR1 and CDR2 from the germline V gene are MNHEY and SVGAGI. This CDR3 is CASSYTGQGKLFF. As DNA, the CDR3 is TGTGCCAGCAGTTACACCGGACAGGGTAAACTGTTTTTT.

The chain joins TRBV7-2 to TRBJ2-2; tentative D call: TRBD2 (5 bases). The V gene's germline CDR1 is SGHTA and CDR2 FQGNSA. V was trimmed by 5 bases and J by 1 base, leaving 17 bases between them. This CDR3 comprises 17 residues. CDR3 in DNA: TGTGCCAGCAGCCCAACCCGGGAATACGAGAACACCGGGGAGCTGTTTTTT. This gives the protein CASSPTREYENTGELFF. The complete variable domain, with remaining parts taken from reference TRBV7-2 and TRBJ2-2, reads GAGVSQSPSNKVTEKGKDVELRCDPISGHTALYWYRQSLGQGLEFLIYFQGNSAPDKSGLPSDRFSAERTGGSVSTLTIQRTQQEDSAVYLCASSPTREYENTGELFFGEGSRLTVL.

This clone was seen only once. The chain carries TRBV5-1 and TRBJ1-2, with D unresolved. Germline V lookup: CDR1 SGHRS, CDR2 YFSETQ. With 0 bases removed from V and 8 bases from J, the gap between germline ends came to 17 bases. CDR3 length equals 15 residues. CDR3 sequence reads: CASSLETGGVGGYTF. The CDR3 nucleotides read TGCGCCAGCAGCTTGGAAACGGGCGGGGTTGGCGGCTACACCTTC.

This CDR3 reads CAWTGGREAPGANVLTF. Here the CDR3 DNA reads TGTGCCTGGACCGGGGGGCGGGAGGCCCCGGGGGCCAACGTCCTGACTTTC. The V and J genes are TRBV30 and TRBJ2-6; 8 bases line up with TRBD2. Trimming took 4 bases from V and 4 from J; bases not matched to a gene: 12. This CDR3 is 17 amino acids long. CDR1 and CDR2 (germline): GTSNPN, SVGIG (reference sequence).

The V gene is TRBV5-1, the J gene TRBJ2-3; a possible D gene is TRBD1 (5 bases). V dropped 1 base and J dropped 6 bases, with 12 bases sitting between them. This CDR3 has 14 residues. Germline CDR1 reads SGHRS; CDR2 reads YFSETQ. CDR3: CASSLYRGWDTQYF. For the CDR3, the DNA is TGCGCCAGCAGCTTGTATAGGGGCTGGGATACGCAGTATTTT.

This sequence joins TRBV7-9 and TRBJ1-3; D is uncertain. The germline gives CDR1 SEHNR, CDR2 FQNEAQ (reference sequence). V was cut by 1 base and J by 4 bases, with 11 bases left in between. The CDR3 runs 15 residues. CDR3 nucleotide sequence: TGTGCCAGCAGCTTAGTAAAGGGAACCGGAAACACCATATATTTT. Protein product: CASSLVKGTGNTIYF. Combining the CDR3 with reference TRBV7-9 and TRBJ1-3 gives the whole variable domain DTGVSQNPRHKITKRGQNVTFRCDPISEHNRLYWYRQTLGQGPEFLTYFQNEAQLEKSRLLSDRFSAERPKGSFSTLEIQRTEQGDSAMYLCASSLVKGTGNTIYFGEGSWLTVV.

This chain links TRBV15 with TRBJ1-2; TRBD1 might be the D (5 bases). The CDR3 contains 16 residues. From germline, CDR1 is LNHNV and CDR2 YYDKDF (reference sequence). Trimming cost V 0 bases and J 5 bases, with 16 bases left between them. This CDR3 reads CATSRDVVGAKYGYTF. The CDR3 DNA follows: TGTGCCACCAGCAGAGATGTAGTAGGGGCAAAGTATGGCTACACCTTC.

This chain joins TRBV30 and TRBJ2-7, with TRBD1 matching 7 bases. The CDR3 runs 11 residues. The V and J ends lost 6 bases and 4 bases, in that order; junction bases with no gene match: 3. Germline CDR1 GTSNPN, CDR2 SVGIG (reference sequence). The DNA for the CDR3 is TGTGCCTGCCAGACAGGGTACGAGCAGTACTTC. Amino acid sequence: CACQTGYEQYF. The full variable domain, rest sourced from reference TRBV30 and TRBJ2-7, is SQTIHQWPATLVQPVGSPLSLECTVEGTSNPNLYWYRQAAGRGLQLLFYSVGIGQISSEVPQNLSASRPQDRQFILSSKKLLLSDSGFYLCACQTGYEQYFGPGTRLTVT.

CDR3 sequence: CAISDDRVSDTQYF. The CDR3 DNA follows: TGTGCCATCAGCGACGACAGGGTTTCAGATACGCAGTATTTT. This rearrangement joins TRBV10-3 to TRBJ2-3; the match to TRBD1 covers 7 bases. CDR3 size: 14 residues. CDR1 is ENHRY, CDR2 SYGVKD, per germline. J lost 4 bases, V lost 6 bases, and 7 bases had no gene match.

This chain connects TRBV20-1 to TRBJ2-7; a weak D match, TRBD1 (5 bases). Deletions cut 0 bases from V and 9 bases from J, with 9 bases between. Germline V gives CDR1 DFQATT, CDR2 SNEGSKA (reference sequence). This CDR3 is 11 amino acids long. The CDR3 DNA follows: TGCAGTGCTAGAGATCCTCAGGGGCAGTACTTC. Its translation: CSARDPQGQYF.

The chain has TRBV6-6 and TRBJ1-2; D remains unclear. This CDR3 spans 13 amino acids. Trimming left V 10 bases short and J 6 bases short, with 18 bases between. CDR1 is MNHNY and CDR2 is SVGAGI in the germline V gene (reference sequence). CDR3 bases: TGTGCCACTCACAGACGTATTTGGGATGGCTACACCTTC. This translates into CATHRRIWDGYTF.

V gene TRBV30 combines with J gene TRBJ2-3, with TRBD2 matching over 10 bases. V lost 6 bases and J lost 3; bases outside the gene matches: 15. Germline V gene data show CDR1 as GTSNPN and CDR2 as SVGIG (reference sequence). There are 17 residues in the CDR3. The CDR3 DNA reads TGTGCCTGTCACCAGAGAGGAGCGGGAGGGCCTACAGATACGCAGTATTTT. This codes for CACHQRGAGGPTDTQYF. Complete variable domain (other parts from reference TRBV30 and TRBJ2-3): SQTIHQWPATLVQPVGSPLSLECTVEGTSNPNLYWYRQAAGRGLQLLFYSVGIGQISSEVPQNLSASRPQDRQFILSSKKLLLSDSGFYLCACHQRGAGGPTDTQYFGPGTRLTVL.

CDR3: CASSPPSQDNEQFF. The DNA of the CDR3 is TGTGCCAGCTCACCACCCTCGCAGGACAATGAGCAGTTCTTC. This sequence joins TRBV18 and TRBJ2-1; D remains unclear. The ends were cut back, 0 bases at V and 5 bases at J, with 8 bases in the middle. Germline lookup yields CDR1 KGHSH and CDR2 LQKENI. This CDR3 is 14 amino acids long.

The chain uses TRBV11-1 and TRBJ2-3, with a weak D call TRBD1 (6 bases). Between the trimmed V and J ends, which lost 5 bases and 1 base, there was a span of 22 bases. Germline CDR1 is SGHAT and CDR2 is FQDESV (reference sequence). The length of the CDR3 is 18 residues. The CDR3 region is CASSQTQGFVSGTDTQYF. In nucleotides, the CDR3 is TGTGCCAGCAGCCAAACCCAGGGGTTCGTCTCGGGCACAGATACGCAGTATTTT.

The chain links TRBV2 to TRBJ1-6; D uncertain. Germline V gene data show CDR1 as SNHLY and CDR2 as FYNNEI. Trimming took off 3 bases at V and 10 bases at J, with 10 bases between the two ends. This CDR3 is 13 amino acids long. DNA of the CDR3: TGTGCCAGCAGTGATGAACGGGAGTCACCCCTCCACTTT. Amino acids: CASSDERESPLHF.

The chain recombines TRBV28 with TRBJ1-2; D is unresolved. Trimming shortened V by 5 bases and J by 3 bases, and 19 bases separated the two germline ends. This CDR3 region has 16 residues. CDR1 is MDHEN, CDR2 SYDVKM, per germline. CDR3 sequence reads: CASSAAGLGVDYGYTF. The DNA of the CDR3 is TGTGCCAGCAGTGCAGCCGGTTTAGGAGTGGACTATGGCTACACCTTC.

This clone appeared once. The V call is TRBV5-6, the J call TRBJ2-1; D unclear. From germline, CDR1 is SGHDT and CDR2 YYEEEE. Trimming pared 4 bases from V and 5 bases from J, leaving 13 bases between. The CDR3 extends over 14 amino acids. The CDR3 region has the DNA TGTGCCAGCAGCACCACCCGACGCAACAATGAGCAGTTCTTC. This codes for CASSTTRRNNEQFF. Complete variable domain (other parts from reference TRBV5-6 and TRBJ2-1): DAGVTQSPTHLIKTRGQQVTLRCSPKSGHDTVSWYQQALGQGPQFIFQYYEEEERQRGNFPDRFSGHQFPNYSSELNVNALLLGDSALYLCASSTTRRNNEQFFGPGTRLTVL.

This chain uses TRBV5-1 with TRBJ2-7; 9 bases map to TRBD1. With 3 bases clipped from V and 2 bases from J, the junction kept 9 bases outside the gene matches. The CDR3 sequence is 16 residues long. Germline assignment: CDR1 SGHRS and CDR2 YFSETQ. The CDR3 here is CASSSTGTGIAYEQYF. The CDR3 bases are TGCGCCAGCAGCTCAACCGGGACAGGGATCGCCTACGAGCAGTACTTC.

The genes are TRBV7-2 and TRBJ1-1; a possible D gene is TRBD1 (5 bases). CDR3 length: 12 residues. In germline, CDR1 is SGHTA, CDR2 FQGNSA. V dropped 1 base and J dropped 7 bases, with 7 bases sitting between them. CDR3 protein: CASSLGGVEAFF. The CDR3 nucleotides read TGTGCCAGCAGCTTAGGGGGGGTTGAAGCTTTCTTT.

The rearrangement uses TRBV2 and TRBJ2-1; 10 bases are a match to TRBD2. The germline CDR1 and CDR2 sequences are SNHLY and FYNNEI. The CDR3 totals 15 residues. The junction had 3 bases not matched to a gene; V was cut back by 3 bases and J by 4 bases. The CDR3: CASSDTSGIYNEQFF. For the CDR3, the DNA is TGTGCCAGCAGTGATACTAGCGGGATTTACAATGAGCAGTTCTTC.

The rearrangement links TRBV28 to TRBJ1-2; 7 bases agree with TRBD1. J was trimmed by 8 bases and V by 3 bases; bases with no gene match: 12. Germline V gives CDR1 MDHEN, CDR2 SYDVKM. The CDR3 runs to 15 residues. The CDR3 reads CASSFGQAVLRGYTF. The CDR3 DNA follows: TGTGCCAGCAGTTTCGGACAGGCCGTACTTAGGGGCTACACCTTC.

The chain joins TRBV6-5 to TRBJ2-2; D perhaps matches TRBD1 (5 bases). Trimming removed 0 bases at V and 4 bases at J, with 12 bases between. CDR3 length: 16 amino acids. Germline V gene data show CDR1 as MNHEY and CDR2 as SVGAGI. The CDR3 loop is CASSYSSQGGTGELFF. CDR3 DNA sequence: TGTGCCAGCAGTTACTCTTCGCAGGGCGGCACCGGGGAGCTGTTTTTT.

This rearrangement joins TRBV18 to TRBJ1-1; D unclear. Germline V gene sequence: CDR1 KGHSH, CDR2 LQKENI. Between the trimmed V and J ends, which lost 1 base and 6 bases, there was a span of 12 bases. CDR3 length: 14 residues. CDR3: CASSPRVEVAEAFF. The CDR3 coding sequence is TGTGCCAGCTCACCACGTGTGGAAGTAGCTGAAGCTTTCTTT.

The chain combines TRBV28 with TRBJ1-5, with a tentative D call TRBD1 (5 bases). The germline V and J ends were trimmed by 4 bases and 1 base, with 23 bases remaining between them. Germline V gene lookup returns CDR1 MDHEN and CDR2 SYDVKM. The CDR3 length is 19 residues. The CDR3 nucleotides are TGTGCCAGCAGTTCTTTGGCCAGATCACCTTGGGGGAGCAATCAGCCCCAGCATTTT. Its protein product is CASSSLARSPWGSNQPQHF.

The V gene is TRBV2, the J gene TRBJ2-4, with TRBD2 matching over 13 bases. The CDR3 length is 17 residues. CDR1 is SNHLY and CDR2 is FYNNEI in the germline V gene. Losses at the gene ends were 6 bases for V and 0 bases for J; bases not matched to a gene: 5. In DNA form, the CDR3 reads TGTGCCAGCAGCGCCGGGACTAGCGGGATAGCCAAAAACATTCAGTACTTC. Translating it yields CASSAGTSGIAKNIQYF.

The gene calls are TRBV10-1 and TRBJ2-3, with D uncertain. V was trimmed by 0 bases and J by 5 bases, leaving 3 bases between them. The CDR3 has 12 residues. Germline CDR1 is WNHNN and CDR2 is SYGVQD (reference sequence). This chain's CDR3 is CASSESLDTQYF. In nucleotides, the CDR3 is TGCGCCAGCAGTGAGTCCCTAGATACGCAGTATTTT.

The chain couples TRBV19 to TRBJ2-5; D is perhaps TRBD2 (7 bases). Germline CDR1 LNHDA, CDR2 SQIVND (reference sequence). This CDR3 has 16 amino acids. V dropped 0 bases and J dropped 4 bases, with 15 bases sitting between them. Here the CDR3 reads CASSIEGGGGSETQYF. The CDR3, as DNA: TGTGCCAGTAGTATAGAAGGGGGAGGGGGTTCAGAGACCCAGTACTTC.